This T cell receptor beta chain came from a study of blood T cell repertoires in COVID-19. Study-level information: Whether acute or convalescent, the COVID-19 samples came from the United States, Italy and Spain. Sources were T cells, B-cell-depleted T cells, or PBMCs; the material itself was cDNA or gDNA.

The CDR3 length is 14 residues. The germline gives CDR1 SGHNT, CDR2 YYREEE (reference sequence). V shed 3 bases and J shed 0 bases, with 9 bases lying between them. Study processing details: Cell counts per sample came from amplifying reference gene primers. Sequencing was performed with immunoSEQ multiplex PCR; in TCRdb, only in-frame clones are kept and a portion is missing. From that table come the V and J calls and clone size; the DNA was used to work out D and trimming. The sample lists more than 80,000 clones; around 75% were seen once. The sequencing sample was made of peripheral blood. This clonotype originated in a human donor with acute or convalescent COVID-19. The donor label of this sample is uncertain. The gene calls are TRBV5-4 and TRBJ2-5; D is perhaps TRBD1 (6 bases). The chain's CDR3 is CASSSGHHQETQYF. The CDR3 coding sequence is TGTGCCAGCAGCTCGGGACATCACCAAGAGACCCAGTACTTC.